This T cell receptor beta chain appears in the sequencing data of a study of identical twins. Germline V CDR1 and CDR2: LGHNA, YSLEER. Trimming left V 0 bases short and J 0 bases short, with 7 bases between. The CDR3 is 15 residues long. TCRdb re-derived calls from the 5' RACE reads in MiXCR, one entry per CDR3 protein. This sample has roughly 720,000 distinct CDR3 sequences; about 18% occur once, and the top ten carry over 10%. Of note for this clonotype: Its matching antigen is unknown.

Study observations and caveats: The analysis was cross-sectional rather than longitudinal within donors.

These records were also assigned to another study, of T cells expressing NK-cell markers. This second report adds: Each TCR beta repertoire originated in sorted T cells that were CD3+CD56+NKG2C+, CD3+CD56+NKG2C- or CD3+CD56-NKG2C+.

The specimen was PBMCs. V gene TRBV4-3 combines with J gene TRBJ2-3; D uncertain. The TCR was taken from a young woman in good health. The DNA of the CDR3 is TGCGCCAGCAGCCAAGAGGGTTTGAGCACAGATACGCAGTATTTT. It encodes CASSQEGLSTDTQYF.